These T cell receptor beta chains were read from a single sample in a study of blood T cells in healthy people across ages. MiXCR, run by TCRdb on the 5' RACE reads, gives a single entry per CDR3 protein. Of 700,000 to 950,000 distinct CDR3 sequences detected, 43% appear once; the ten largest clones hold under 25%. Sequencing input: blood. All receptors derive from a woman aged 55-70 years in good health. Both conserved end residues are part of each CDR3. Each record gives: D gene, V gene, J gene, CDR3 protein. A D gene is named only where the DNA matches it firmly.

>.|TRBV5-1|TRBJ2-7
CASSFGTVSSYEQYF
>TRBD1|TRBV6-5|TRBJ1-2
CASSYSRQGAYGYTF
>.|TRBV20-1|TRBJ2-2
CSASRIYTGELFF
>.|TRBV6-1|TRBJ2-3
CASGVTDTQYF
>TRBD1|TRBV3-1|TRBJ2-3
CASSQETGGTDTQYF
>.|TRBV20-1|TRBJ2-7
CSARTGGHYEQYF
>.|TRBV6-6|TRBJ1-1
CASSYLAGEEAFF
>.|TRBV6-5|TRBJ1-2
CASSYSQRRNYGYTF
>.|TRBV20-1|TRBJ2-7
CSAIRTGQALSYEQYF
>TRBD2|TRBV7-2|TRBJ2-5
CASSLGVSGSETQYF
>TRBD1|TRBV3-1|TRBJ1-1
CASSPRDRVEAFF
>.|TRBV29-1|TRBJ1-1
CSVEDAGWAEAFF
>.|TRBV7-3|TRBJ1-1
CASSLIAGSTEALF
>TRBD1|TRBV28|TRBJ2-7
CASIPGQGIYSYEQYF
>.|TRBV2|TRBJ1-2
CASSEEGFNYGYTF
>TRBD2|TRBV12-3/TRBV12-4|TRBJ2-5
CASRWTSGQETQYF
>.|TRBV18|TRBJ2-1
CASSGLSRTSEQFF
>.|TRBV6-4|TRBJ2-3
CASSDRGDTQYF
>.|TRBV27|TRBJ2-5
CASSGQNQETQYF
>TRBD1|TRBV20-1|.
CSAKQGTGPAEQYF
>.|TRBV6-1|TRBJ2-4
CASSDEGDAKNIQYF
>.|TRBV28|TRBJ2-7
CASSNPGGGGDEQYF
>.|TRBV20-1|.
CSARTAGGPQETQYF
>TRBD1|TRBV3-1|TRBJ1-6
CASSRTGLNSPLHF
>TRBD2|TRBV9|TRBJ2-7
CASSVRDYSYEQYF
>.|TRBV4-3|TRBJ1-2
CASSQNRAHYVGYTF
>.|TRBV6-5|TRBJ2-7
CASRQGRGYEQYF
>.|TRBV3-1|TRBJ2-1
CASSQDSGGGQFF
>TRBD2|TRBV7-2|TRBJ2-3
CANSHGTTSGTDTQYF
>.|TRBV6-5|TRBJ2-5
CANSKTGTSTQETQYF
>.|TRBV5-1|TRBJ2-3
CARSPSTQIDTQYF
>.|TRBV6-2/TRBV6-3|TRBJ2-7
CASSFTVDSYEQYF
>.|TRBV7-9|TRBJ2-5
CASGRDGGTQYF
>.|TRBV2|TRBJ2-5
CALKAGANQETQYF
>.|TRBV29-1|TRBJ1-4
CSVGEGTNEKLFF
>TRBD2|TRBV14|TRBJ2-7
CASSRSPSGEQYF
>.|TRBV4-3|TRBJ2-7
CASSVTRAYEQYF
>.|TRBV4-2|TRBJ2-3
CASSQDTKRTYTDTQYF
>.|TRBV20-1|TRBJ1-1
CSARRGEVNTEAFF
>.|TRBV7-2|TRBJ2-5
CASSRDTETQYF
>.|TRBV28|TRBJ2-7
CASSHPRQPHEQYF
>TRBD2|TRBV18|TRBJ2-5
CASSPMSGSRQETQYF
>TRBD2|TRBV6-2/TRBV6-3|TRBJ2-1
CASRYGGEDEQFF
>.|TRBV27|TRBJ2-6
CASSLRGGDSGANVLTF
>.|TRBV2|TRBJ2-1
CASITGPSGNEQFF
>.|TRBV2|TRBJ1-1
CASGQMNTEAFF
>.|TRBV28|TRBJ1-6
CASRSRDSPLHF
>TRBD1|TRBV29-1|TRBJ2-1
CSARIGQGYNEQFF
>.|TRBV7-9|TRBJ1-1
CASSLRQVNTEAFF
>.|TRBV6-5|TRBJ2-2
CASSKTGRELFF